This T cell receptor beta chain derives from a study of T cells in localized non-small cell lung cancer. General observations from the study: The appearance of a median approximately 57 of the top 100 tumor clones was seen in adjacent lung. Clonality of T cells reached its maximum in uninvolved adjacent lung, surpassing tumor. It remains possible that heterogeneity exists, since only one tumor region was sequenced.

As regards this clone: Its antigen is still unknown.

TCRdb's copy holds only in-frame clones and misses some; the assay was immunoSEQ multiplex PCR. The sample consists of some 22,000 clones, about 90% of them appearing once. Germline-derived CDR1 and CDR2 are MGHRA and YSYEKL. V was cut by 0 bases and J by 8 bases, with 19 bases left in between. The CDR3 runs to 16 residues. The clonotype originates from a male donor older than 55 with stage I squamous cell lung carcinoma. This rearrangement joins TRBV4-1 to TRBJ1-2, with a possible D match to TRBD1 (5 bases). Sequenced here: peripheral blood, sampled before any cancer treatment. For the CDR3, the DNA is TGCGCCAGCAGCCAAGAGGGGACCAAACAAGCGGAGGGCTACACCTTC. Residues: CASSQEGTKQAEGYTF.